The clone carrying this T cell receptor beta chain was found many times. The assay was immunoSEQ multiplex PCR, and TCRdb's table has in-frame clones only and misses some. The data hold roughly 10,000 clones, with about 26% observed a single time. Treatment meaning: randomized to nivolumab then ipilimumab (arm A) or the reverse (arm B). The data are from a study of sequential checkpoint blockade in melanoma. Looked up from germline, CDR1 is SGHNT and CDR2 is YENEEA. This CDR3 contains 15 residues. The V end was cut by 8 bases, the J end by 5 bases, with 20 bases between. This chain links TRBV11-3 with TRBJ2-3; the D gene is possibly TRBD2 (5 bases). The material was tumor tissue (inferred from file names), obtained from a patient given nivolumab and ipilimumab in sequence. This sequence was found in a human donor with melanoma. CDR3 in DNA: TGTGCCAGCTCCCCTCGGGCGACTGCGGGAGATACGCAGTATTTT. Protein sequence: CASSPRATAGDTQYF.